Included here is one TCR beta chain sequence, with context. Germline CDR1 SEHNR, CDR2 FQNEAQ (reference sequence). This CDR3 has 15 residues. With 2 bases clipped from V and 0 bases from J, the junction kept 1 base outside the gene matches. The sample comes from a study of cytomegalovirus exposure and HLA in healthy donors. Using immunoSEQ multiplex PCR, the repertoire was profiled, and TCRdb retains in-frame clones only, with some absent. The sample shows 120,000 or so clones, approximately 90% of them seen only once. The sequencing sample was made of PBMCs. The chain is built from TRBV7-9 and TRBJ2-4, with 7 bases identical to TRBD2. The clonotype originates from a young woman in good health and CMV-seropositive. The CDR3 DNA sequence: TGTGCCAGCAGCTTACCTAGCGGAGCCAAAAACATTCAGTACTTC. Translating it yields CASSLPSGAKNIQYF.